This T cell receptor (beta chain) was recorded in a study of technical replicates of blood from a handful of donors. Profiling relied on immunoSEQ multiplex PCR, and the TCRdb table lists in-frame clones only, not all of them. This table has under 100,000 clones, 85% to 95% appearing once. Germline CDR1 reads SGHRS; CDR2 reads YFSETQ. Deletions cut 1 base from V and 2 bases from J, with 7 bases between. The CDR3 spans 14 residues. The sample comprised T cells isolated from PBMCs. This sequence was found in a human donor in good health. This chain joins TRBV5-1 and TRBJ2-1, with a weak D call TRBD2 (6 bases). The DNA of the CDR3 is TGCGCCAGCAGCTTGCGGGAGACCTACAATGAGCAGTTCTTC. Translation: CASSLRETYNEQFF.